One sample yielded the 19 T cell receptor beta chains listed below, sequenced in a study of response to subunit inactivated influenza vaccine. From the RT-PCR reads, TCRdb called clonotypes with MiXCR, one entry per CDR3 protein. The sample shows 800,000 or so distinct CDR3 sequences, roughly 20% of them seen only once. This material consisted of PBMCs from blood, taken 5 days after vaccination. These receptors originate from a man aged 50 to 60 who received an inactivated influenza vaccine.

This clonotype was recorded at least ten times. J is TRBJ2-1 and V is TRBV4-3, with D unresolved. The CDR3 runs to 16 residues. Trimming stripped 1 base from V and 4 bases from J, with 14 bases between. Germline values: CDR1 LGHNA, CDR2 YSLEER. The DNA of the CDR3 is TGCGCCAGCAGCCAAGCCCACTCAGGCCTGTACAATGAGCAGTTCTTC. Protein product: CASSQAHSGLYNEQFF.

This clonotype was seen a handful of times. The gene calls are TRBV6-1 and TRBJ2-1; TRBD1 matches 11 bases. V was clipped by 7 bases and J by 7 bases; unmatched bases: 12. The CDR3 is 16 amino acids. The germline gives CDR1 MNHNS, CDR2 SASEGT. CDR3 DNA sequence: TGTGCCAGCACCCTTCGAGGGACAGGGGGACGGAATGAGCAGTTCTTC. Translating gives CASTLRGTGGRNEQFF.

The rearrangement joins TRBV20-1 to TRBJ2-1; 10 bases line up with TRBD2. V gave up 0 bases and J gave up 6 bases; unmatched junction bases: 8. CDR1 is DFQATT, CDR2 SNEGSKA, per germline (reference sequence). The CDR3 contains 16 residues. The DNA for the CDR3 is TGCAGTGCTAGAGATTCTCCTAGCGGGAGAATCAATGAGCAGTTCTTC. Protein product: CSARDSPSGRINEQFF.

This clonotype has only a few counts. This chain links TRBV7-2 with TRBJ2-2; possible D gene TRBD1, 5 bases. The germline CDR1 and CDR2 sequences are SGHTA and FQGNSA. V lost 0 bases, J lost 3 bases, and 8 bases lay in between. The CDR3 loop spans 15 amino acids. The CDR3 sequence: CASSLASRDTGELFF. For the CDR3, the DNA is TGTGCCAGCAGCTTAGCATCCAGGGACACCGGGGAGCTGTTTTTT.

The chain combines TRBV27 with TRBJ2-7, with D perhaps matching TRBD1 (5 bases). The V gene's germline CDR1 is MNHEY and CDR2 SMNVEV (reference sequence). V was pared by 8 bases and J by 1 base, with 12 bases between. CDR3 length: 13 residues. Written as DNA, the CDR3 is TGTGCCAGCGGCAGGGCTCCGTCCTACGAGCAGTACTTC. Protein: CASGRAPSYEQYF.

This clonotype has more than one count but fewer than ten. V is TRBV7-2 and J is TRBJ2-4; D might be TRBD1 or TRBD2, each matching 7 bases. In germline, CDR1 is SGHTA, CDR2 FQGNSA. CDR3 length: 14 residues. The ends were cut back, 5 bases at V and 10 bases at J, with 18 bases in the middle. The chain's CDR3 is CASSPGGDLRIQYF. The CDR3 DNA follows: TGTGCCAGCAGCCCAGGGGGGGACCTCCGAATTCAGTACTTC.

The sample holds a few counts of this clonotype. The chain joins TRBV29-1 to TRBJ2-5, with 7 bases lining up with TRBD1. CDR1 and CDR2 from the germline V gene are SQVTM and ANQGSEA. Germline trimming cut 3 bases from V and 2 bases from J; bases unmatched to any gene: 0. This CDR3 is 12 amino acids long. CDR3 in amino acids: CSVDRGQETQYF. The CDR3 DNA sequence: TGCAGCGTTGACAGGGGGCAAGAGACCCAGTACTTC.

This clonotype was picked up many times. The CDR3 DNA follows: TGTGCCAGCAGCTCGACCCTGGGCAATGAGCAGTTCTTC. This codes for CASSSTLGNEQFF. The chain has TRBV11-2 and TRBJ2-1; no definite D call. The CDR3 covers 13 residues. With 4 bases removed from V and 6 bases from J, the gap between germline ends came to 10 bases. In germline, CDR1 is SGHAT, CDR2 FQNNGV.

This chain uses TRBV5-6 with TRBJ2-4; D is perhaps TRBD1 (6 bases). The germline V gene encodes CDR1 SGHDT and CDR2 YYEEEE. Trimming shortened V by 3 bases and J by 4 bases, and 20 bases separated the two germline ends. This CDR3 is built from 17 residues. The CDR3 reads CASSSLAAGELKNIQYF. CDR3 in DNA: TGTGCCAGCAGCTCTCTCGCTGCAGGGGAGCTAAAAAACATTCAGTACTTC.

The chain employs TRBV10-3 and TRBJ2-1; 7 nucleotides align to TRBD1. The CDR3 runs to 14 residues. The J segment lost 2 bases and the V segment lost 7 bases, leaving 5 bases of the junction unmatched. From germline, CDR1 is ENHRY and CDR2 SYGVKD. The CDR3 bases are TGTGCCATCACCCTTGGACAGGCCTACAATGAGCAGTTCTTC. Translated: CAITLGQAYNEQFF.

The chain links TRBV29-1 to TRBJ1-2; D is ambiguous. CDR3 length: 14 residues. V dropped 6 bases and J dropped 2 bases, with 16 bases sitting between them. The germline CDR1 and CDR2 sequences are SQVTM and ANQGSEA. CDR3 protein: CSVEGTAKNYGYTF. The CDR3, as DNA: TGCAGCGTGGAGGGTACAGCGAAGAACTATGGCTACACCTTC.

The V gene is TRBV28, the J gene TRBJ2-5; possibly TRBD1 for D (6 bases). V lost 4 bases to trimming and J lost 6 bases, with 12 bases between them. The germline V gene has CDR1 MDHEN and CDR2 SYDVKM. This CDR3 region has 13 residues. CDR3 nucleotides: TGTGCCAGCAGTTCCAGGGGACAACAGACCCAGTACTTC. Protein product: CASSSRGQQTQYF. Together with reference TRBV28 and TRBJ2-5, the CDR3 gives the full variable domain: DVKVTQSSRYLVKRTGEKVFLECVQDMDHENMFWYRQDPGLGLRLIYFSYDVKMKEKGDIPEGYSVSREKKERFSLILESASTNQTSMYLCASSSRGQQTQYFGPGTRLLVL.

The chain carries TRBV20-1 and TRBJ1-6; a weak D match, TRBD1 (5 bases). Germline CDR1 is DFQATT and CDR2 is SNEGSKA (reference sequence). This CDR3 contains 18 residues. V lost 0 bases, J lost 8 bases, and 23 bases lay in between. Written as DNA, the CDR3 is TGCAGTGCTAGAGATAGGCAGGGTGGGAGCCTTTCTCATTCACCCCTCCACTTT. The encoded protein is CSARDRQGGSLSHSPLHF.

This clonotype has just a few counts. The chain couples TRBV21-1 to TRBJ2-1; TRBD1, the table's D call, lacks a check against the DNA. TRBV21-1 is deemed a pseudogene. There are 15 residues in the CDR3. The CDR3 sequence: CASSLTFLGDNEQFF. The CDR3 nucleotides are TGTGCCAGCAGCTTGACCTTCTTAGGGGACAATGAGCAGTTCTTC.

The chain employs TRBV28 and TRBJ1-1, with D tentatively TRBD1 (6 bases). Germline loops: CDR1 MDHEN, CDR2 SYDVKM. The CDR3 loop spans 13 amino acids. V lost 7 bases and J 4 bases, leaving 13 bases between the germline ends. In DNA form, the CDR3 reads TGTGCCAGCATCATAAGGGGGGGCACTGAAGCTTTCTTT. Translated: CASIIRGGTEAFF.

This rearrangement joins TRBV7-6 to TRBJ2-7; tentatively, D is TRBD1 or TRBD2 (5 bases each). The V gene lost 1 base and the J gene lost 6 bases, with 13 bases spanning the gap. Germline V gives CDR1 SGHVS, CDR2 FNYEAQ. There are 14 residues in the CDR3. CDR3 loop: CASSLGQGRGEQYF. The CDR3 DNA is TGTGCCAGCAGCTTAGGGCAGGGCCGGGGCGAGCAGTACTTC.

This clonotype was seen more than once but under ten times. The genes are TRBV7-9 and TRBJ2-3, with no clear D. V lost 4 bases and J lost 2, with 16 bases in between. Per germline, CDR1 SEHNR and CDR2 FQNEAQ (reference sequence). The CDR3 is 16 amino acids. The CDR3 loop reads CASSSTNLYPTDTQYF. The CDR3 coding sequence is TGTGCCAGCAGCTCGACCAACCTTTATCCCACAGATACGCAGTATTTT.

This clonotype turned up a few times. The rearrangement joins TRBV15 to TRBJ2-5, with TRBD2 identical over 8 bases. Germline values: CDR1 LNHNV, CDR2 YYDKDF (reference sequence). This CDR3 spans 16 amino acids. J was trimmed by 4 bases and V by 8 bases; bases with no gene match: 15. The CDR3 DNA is TGTGCCACCCTTAGTGACAGCGGGGGAAGTCGAGAGACCCAGTACTTC. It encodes CATLSDSGGSRETQYF.

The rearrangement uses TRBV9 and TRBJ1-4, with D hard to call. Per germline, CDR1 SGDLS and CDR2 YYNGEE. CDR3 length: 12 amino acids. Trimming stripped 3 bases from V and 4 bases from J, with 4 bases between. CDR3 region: CASSGHNEKLFF. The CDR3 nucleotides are TGTGCCAGCAGCGGACATAATGAAAAACTGTTTTTT.